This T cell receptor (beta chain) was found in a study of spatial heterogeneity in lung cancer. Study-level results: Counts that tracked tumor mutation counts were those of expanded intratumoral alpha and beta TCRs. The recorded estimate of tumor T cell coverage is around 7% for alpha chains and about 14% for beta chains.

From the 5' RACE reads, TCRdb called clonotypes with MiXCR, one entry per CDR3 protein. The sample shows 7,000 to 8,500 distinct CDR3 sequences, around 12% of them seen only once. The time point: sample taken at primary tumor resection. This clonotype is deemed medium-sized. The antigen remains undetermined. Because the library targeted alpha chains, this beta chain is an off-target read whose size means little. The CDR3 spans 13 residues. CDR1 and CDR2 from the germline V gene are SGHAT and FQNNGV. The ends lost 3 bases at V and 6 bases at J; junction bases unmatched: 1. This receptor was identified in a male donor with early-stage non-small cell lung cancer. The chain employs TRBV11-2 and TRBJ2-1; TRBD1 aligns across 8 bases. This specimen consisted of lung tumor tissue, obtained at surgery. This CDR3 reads CASSLTGVNEQFF. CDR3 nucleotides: TGTGCCAGCAGCTTGACAGGGGTCAATGAGCAGTTCTTC.